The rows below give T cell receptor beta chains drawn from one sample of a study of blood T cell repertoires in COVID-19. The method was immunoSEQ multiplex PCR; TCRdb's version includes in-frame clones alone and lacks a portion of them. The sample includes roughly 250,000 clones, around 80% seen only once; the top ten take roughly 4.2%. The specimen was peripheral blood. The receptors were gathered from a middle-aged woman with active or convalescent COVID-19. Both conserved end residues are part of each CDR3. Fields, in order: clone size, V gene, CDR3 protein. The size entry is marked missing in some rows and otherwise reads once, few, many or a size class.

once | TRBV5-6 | CASSPAGGLNQPQHF
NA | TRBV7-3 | CASSVSGDTEAFF
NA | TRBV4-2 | CASSHPGQGGYGYTF
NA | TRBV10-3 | CAISSAYEQYF
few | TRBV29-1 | CSERQGDYGYTF
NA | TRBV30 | CAWSVPGRNNQPQHF
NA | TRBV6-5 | CASSYRGSSYNSPLHF
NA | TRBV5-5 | CASSPQTAYFSGNTIYF
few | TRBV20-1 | CSPGQGHEQYF
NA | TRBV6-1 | CASSEYREFGNTIYF
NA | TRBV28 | CASSSILKNTEAFF
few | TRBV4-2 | CASSQMGPSGGLETQYF
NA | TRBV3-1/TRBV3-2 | CASSQGGEQFF
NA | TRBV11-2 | CASSIRLVAEAFF
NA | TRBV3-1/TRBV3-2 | CASSLRRENEKLFF
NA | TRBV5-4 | CASSSRLAGNTDTQYF
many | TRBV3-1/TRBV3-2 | CASSPEPGQGQPTNEKLFF
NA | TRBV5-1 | CASSSETGVSTEAFF
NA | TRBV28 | CASSPGQGGMSNQPQHF
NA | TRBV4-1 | CASRGTSGEETQYF
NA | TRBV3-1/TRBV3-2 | CASSQDPWDRERLNYGYTF
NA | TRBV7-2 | CASSLNPGVGNEQFF
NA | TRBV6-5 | CASVRGASGGNEQFF
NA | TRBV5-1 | CASSLQGPNTEAFF
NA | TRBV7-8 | CASSLASAGGNFEAFF
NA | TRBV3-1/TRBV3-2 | CASSLDSSGANVLTF
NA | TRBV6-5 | CASSFREDTEAFF
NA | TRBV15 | CATSREGGTGNTIYF
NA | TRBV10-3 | CAISESKRHGTDNEQFF
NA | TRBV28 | CASSHGQGSYGYTF
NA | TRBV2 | CASTETVAGGAYEQYF
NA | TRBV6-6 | CASRETVDNQPQHF
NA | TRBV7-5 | CVRSPWELFF
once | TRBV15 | CATSRERQGSGYTF
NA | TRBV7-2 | CASSFQQGVNQPQHF
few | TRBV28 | CASTTQGLAGANVLTF
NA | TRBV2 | CASSELGQGHQPQHF
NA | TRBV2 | CASSGGAQETQYF
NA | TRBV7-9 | CASSREGGLAGSTDTQYF
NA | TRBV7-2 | CASSSRTGKRNIQYF
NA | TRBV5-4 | CASSLAWEGYYGYTF
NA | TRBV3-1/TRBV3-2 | CASSQGDRGADIGYTF
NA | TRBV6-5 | CASSFGRGTGELFF
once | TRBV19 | CASDGGPGDTQYF
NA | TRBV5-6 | CASSLEREVAFF
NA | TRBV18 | CASSPLEAGTEAFF
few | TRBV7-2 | CASSSLQGYDQPQHF
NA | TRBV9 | CASSVSGGGYNEKLFF
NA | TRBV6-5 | CASSYGGLAGDNEQFF
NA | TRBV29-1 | CSVSLTGTGNPQHF